These 5 T cell receptor beta chains were sequenced from one sample in a study of technical replicates of blood from several donors. This table comes from immunoSEQ multiplex PCR, and its TCRdb copy is limited to in-frame clones, with some not included. The table lists roughly 62,000 clones, 90% to 95% of them singletons. Sequencing input: PBMCs. The receptors here all came from a human donor in good health. Some clones in this sample may be carry-over from other donors' samples.

The chain recombines TRBV4-3 with TRBJ2-7; unclear D gene. V was cut by 0 bases and J by 3 bases, with 15 bases left in between. The germline V gene encodes CDR1 LGHNA and CDR2 YSLEER. This CDR3 has 16 amino acids. CDR3 protein: CASSQEFPNAFYEQYF. The DNA of the CDR3 is TGCGCCAGCAGCCAAGAATTTCCTAACGCTTTCTACGAGCAGTACTTC.

This clone appeared a few times. The chain carries TRBV6-5 and TRBJ1-5, with D tentatively TRBD1 (5 bases). The CDR3 runs 15 residues. Germline CDR1 reads MNHEY; CDR2 reads SVGAGI. The V end was cut by 6 bases, the J end by 2 bases, with 14 bases between. This CDR3 is CASRRGGEGNQPQHF. In DNA, the CDR3 is TGTGCCAGCAGACGGGGGGGGGAGGGCAATCAGCCCCAGCATTTT.

V usage is TRBV4-1 and J usage is TRBJ1-2; the match to TRBD1 covers 10 bases. This CDR3 region has 15 residues. Germline CDR1 MGHRA, CDR2 YSYEKL. The V gene end was trimmed by 1 base and the J gene end by 2 bases; junction bases not matched to a gene: 1. This CDR3 reads CASSQATGGNYGYTF. CDR3 bases: TGCGCCAGCAGCCAAGCGACAGGGGGCAACTATGGCTACACCTTC.

This clone was counted once. The V gene is TRBV15, the J gene TRBJ2-1, with 10 bases that match TRBD1. J lost 2 bases, V lost 5 bases, and 3 bases had no gene match. This CDR3 has 15 residues. CDR1 and CDR2 (germline): LNHNV, YYDKDF (reference sequence). DNA for the CDR3: TGTGCCACCAGCGCGGACAGGGGGGCCTACAATGAGCAGTTCTTC. This gives the protein CATSADRGAYNEQFF. The complete variable domain, with remaining parts taken from reference TRBV15 and TRBJ2-1, reads DAMVIQNPRYQVTQFGKPVTLSCSQTLNHNVMYWYQQKSSQAPKLLFHYYDKDFNNEADTPDNFQSRRPNTSFCFLDIRSPGLGDTAMYLCATSADRGAYNEQFFGPGTRLTVL.

This chain connects TRBV18 to TRBJ2-2; the match to TRBD2 covers 13 bases. The CDR3 sequence is 18 residues long. Germline V gene data show CDR1 as KGHSH and CDR2 as LQKENI. Trimming cost V 2 bases and J 0 bases; bases outside gene matches: 3. The CDR3 DNA is TGTGCCAGCTCACCAGTAGGGACTAGCGGGACGAACACCGGGGAGCTGTTTTTT. This encodes CASSPVGTSGTNTGELFF.